Listed below are T cell receptor beta chains from one sample, sequenced in a study of cytomegalovirus exposure and HLA in healthy donors. Libraries were prepared by immunoSEQ multiplex PCR; TCRdb keeps only in-frame clonotypes and omits some of them. The table includes about 130,000 clones, about three quarters detected once. The material sequenced was PBMCs. These receptors all come from a woman between 40 and 55 years old in good health and CMV-seronegative. Each CDR3 is given with its conserved first and last residue. The order of the fields is J gene, clone size, V gene, D gene, CDR3 length, CDR3 DNA, CDR3 protein. The D gene is left open where the match is weak. Clone sizes are given selectively: once, few, many, or a class where the clone is expanded.

j_gene: TRBJ2-4; abundance: -; v_gene: TRBV5-6; d_gene: TRBD1; len: 13; CDR3nt: TGTGCCAGCAGCTGGGACAGTCAAAACAGTCAGTACTTC; CDR3aa: CASSWDSQNSQYF
j_gene: TRBJ1-1; abundance: -; v_gene: TRBV5-8; d_gene: -; len: 12; CDR3nt: TGTGCCAGCAGCTTCGAGACAGGCCGCGCTTTCTTT; CDR3aa: CASSFETGRAFF
j_gene: TRBJ2-1; abundance: once; v_gene: TRBV19; d_gene: -; len: 12; CDR3nt: TGTGCCAGTAGTACCAACTACAATGAGCAGTTCTTC; CDR3aa: CASSTNYNEQFF
j_gene: TRBJ2-4; abundance: few; v_gene: TRBV7-9; d_gene: -; len: 16; CDR3nt: TGTGCCAGCAGCTTGGGGTTCGAACTAGCCAAAAACAGTCAGTACTTC; CDR3aa: CASSLGFELAKNSQYF
j_gene: TRBJ1-5; abundance: -; v_gene: TRBV5-8; d_gene: TRBD1; len: 14; CDR3nt: TGTGCCAGCAGCTTGGGGACAGGTTATCAGCCCCAGCATTTT; CDR3aa: CASSLGTGYQPQHF
j_gene: TRBJ2-1; abundance: few; v_gene: TRBV2; d_gene: TRBD1; len: 16; CDR3nt: TGTGCCAGCCAACGGGACAGGAACCTCTCCTACAATGAGCAGTTCTTC; CDR3aa: CASQRDRNLSYNEQFF
j_gene: TRBJ1-2; abundance: -; v_gene: TRBV6-6; d_gene: TRBD1; len: 13; CDR3nt: TGTGCCAGCAGCTCGACAGGGAACTATGGCTACACCTTC; CDR3aa: CASSSTGNYGYTF
j_gene: TRBJ2-5; abundance: -; v_gene: TRBV6-5; d_gene: -; len: 15; CDR3nt: TGTGCCAGCAGTTTAGCTCACAGGGCGAAAGAGACCCAGTACTTC; CDR3aa: CASSLAHRAKETQYF
j_gene: TRBJ2-5; abundance: -; v_gene: TRBV28; d_gene: -; len: 14; CDR3nt: TGTGCCAGCAGTGGGCGGGGGCCCCAAGAGACCCAGTACTTC; CDR3aa: CASSGRGPQETQYF
j_gene: TRBJ2-3; abundance: once; v_gene: TRBV7-9; d_gene: -; len: 15; CDR3nt: TGTGCCAGCAGCTTAGAACAGGGAAGCACAGATACGCAGTATTTT; CDR3aa: CASSLEQGSTDTQYF
j_gene: TRBJ2-7; abundance: -; v_gene: TRBV6-1; d_gene: -; len: 15; CDR3nt: TGTGCCAGCAGTGAAGCTATGCAGGGCGGCTACGAGCAGTACTTC; CDR3aa: CASSEAMQGGYEQYF
j_gene: TRBJ2-7; abundance: -; v_gene: TRBV27; d_gene: -; len: 17; CDR3nt: TGTGCCAGCAGTTTATCGATCCCAACCTGGGAGGCCTACGAGCAGTACTTC; CDR3aa: CASSLSIPTWEAYEQYF
j_gene: TRBJ1-1; abundance: -; v_gene: TRBV28; d_gene: TRBD1; len: 15; CDR3nt: TGTGCCAGCAGTTTGGGGGACAGGGTGAACACTGAAGCTTTCTTT; CDR3aa: CASSLGDRVNTEAFF
j_gene: TRBJ1-2; abundance: few; v_gene: TRBV15; d_gene: -; len: 15; CDR3nt: TGTGCCACCAGCAGAGATGGCGGGAGTAACTATGGCTACACCTTC; CDR3aa: CATSRDGGSNYGYTF
j_gene: TRBJ2-7; abundance: -; v_gene: TRBV5-1; d_gene: TRBD2; len: 14; CDR3nt: TGCGCCAGCAGCTCGGGACTAGTCTCCTACGAGCAGTACTTC; CDR3aa: CASSSGLVSYEQYF
j_gene: TRBJ1-3; abundance: -; v_gene: TRBV11-2; d_gene: TRBD1; len: 17; CDR3nt: TGTGCCAGCAGCTCCATGTTTGGGACAGGGCCCGGAAACACCATATATTTT; CDR3aa: CASSSMFGTGPGNTIYF
j_gene: TRBJ2-7; abundance: -; v_gene: TRBV30; d_gene: -; len: 15; CDR3nt: TGTGCCTGGAGTGACCACAGGGAGTACTACTACGAGCAGTACTTC; CDR3aa: CAWSDHREYYYEQYF
j_gene: TRBJ2-7; abundance: once; v_gene: TRBV11-1; d_gene: TRBD2; len: 15; CDR3nt: TGTGCCAGCAGCATGACTAGCGGGAGTATCTACGAGCAGTACTTC; CDR3aa: CASSMTSGSIYEQYF
j_gene: TRBJ1-1; abundance: -; v_gene: TRBV6-5; d_gene: -; len: 14; CDR3nt: TGTGCCAGCAGTCTGACAGGTTTGAACACTGAAGCTTTCTTT; CDR3aa: CASSLTGLNTEAFF
j_gene: TRBJ1-1; abundance: -; v_gene: TRBV19; d_gene: TRBD1; len: 16; CDR3nt: TGTGCCAGTATTCCAGCCAGGGGGCGGATGAACACTGAAGCTTTCTTT; CDR3aa: CASIPARGRMNTEAFF
j_gene: TRBJ2-5; abundance: -; v_gene: TRBV7-9; d_gene: -; len: 15; CDR3nt: TGTGCCAGCAGCTTAGAGGGAGGAGGTGGAGAGACCCAGTACTTC; CDR3aa: CASSLEGGGGETQYF
j_gene: TRBJ1-2; abundance: -; v_gene: TRBV6-1; d_gene: -; len: 13; CDR3nt: TGTGCCAGCAGGGCTCAGGGGTATCATGGCTACACCTTC; CDR3aa: CASRAQGYHGYTF
j_gene: TRBJ2-2; abundance: -; v_gene: TRBV19; d_gene: -; len: 15; CDR3nt: TGTGCCAGTAGTATGGGGGCAGGTCGGCCCGGGGAGCTGTTTTTT; CDR3aa: CASSMGAGRPGELFF
j_gene: TRBJ2-1; abundance: -; v_gene: TRBV2; d_gene: -; len: 13; CDR3nt: TGTGCCAGCAGTCCCTTACTAGAGGATGAGCAGTTCTTC; CDR3aa: CASSPLLEDEQFF
j_gene: TRBJ2-3; abundance: -; v_gene: TRBV5-8; d_gene: TRBD2; len: 16; CDR3nt: TGTGCCAGCAGCCCGGGACTAGCGGGAGACACAGATACGCAGTATTTT; CDR3aa: CASSPGLAGDTDTQYF
j_gene: TRBJ2-1; abundance: once; v_gene: TRBV11-3; d_gene: TRBD2; len: 15; CDR3nt: TGTGCCAGCAGCCCGGGGGGTAGCTCCTACAATGAGCAGTTCTTC; CDR3aa: CASSPGGSSYNEQFF
j_gene: TRBJ1-2; abundance: once; v_gene: TRBV30; d_gene: -; len: 12; CDR3nt: TGTGCCTGGAGGGACATCAACTATGGCTACACCTTC; CDR3aa: CAWRDINYGYTF
j_gene: TRBJ1-1; abundance: -; v_gene: TRBV5-1; d_gene: -; len: 14; CDR3nt: TGCGCCAGCAGCTTGGGTAGTCCGAACACTGAAGCTTTCTTT; CDR3aa: CASSLGSPNTEAFF
j_gene: TRBJ1-1; abundance: -; v_gene: TRBV6-5; d_gene: TRBD1; len: 15; CDR3nt: TGTGCCAGCAGTTACTACAGGGGAGTTGGCACTGAAGCTTTCTTT; CDR3aa: CASSYYRGVGTEAFF
j_gene: TRBJ2-7; abundance: -; v_gene: TRBV18; d_gene: TRBD1; len: 14; CDR3nt: TGTGCCAGCTCACCCACAGGGACAGCCTACGAGCAGTACTTC; CDR3aa: CASSPTGTAYEQYF
j_gene: TRBJ1-2; abundance: few; v_gene: TRBV6-5; d_gene: TRBD1; len: 14; CDR3nt: TGTGCCAGCAGTCGATCCGGGACAGGTTGGGGAACCACCTTC; CDR3aa: CASSRSGTGWGTTF
j_gene: TRBJ1-1; abundance: few; v_gene: TRBV18; d_gene: -; len: 14; CDR3nt: TGTGCCAGCTCACCACCGGACTCCAACACTGAAGCTTTCTTT; CDR3aa: CASSPPDSNTEAFF
j_gene: TRBJ1-2; abundance: -; v_gene: TRBV2; d_gene: TRBD1; len: 17; CDR3nt: TGTGCCAGCAGTGACGGGCGGGCCGGGACAGACTATGCGGGCTACACCTTC; CDR3aa: CASSDGRAGTDYAGYTF
j_gene: TRBJ1-5; abundance: -; v_gene: TRBV6-1; d_gene: -; len: 15; CDR3nt: TGTGCCAGCAGAGCTAGCGGGGGAAGCAATCAGCCCCAGCATTTT; CDR3aa: CASRASGGSNQPQHF
j_gene: TRBJ2-2; abundance: -; v_gene: TRBV2; d_gene: TRBD2; len: 15; CDR3nt: TGTGCCAGCAGCCGACATCGGGGGGGAACCGGGGAGCTGTTTTTT; CDR3aa: CASSRHRGGTGELFF
j_gene: TRBJ2-6; abundance: few; v_gene: TRBV6-6; d_gene: TRBD2; len: 16; CDR3nt: TGTGCCAGCAGCAGGGCGGGGGAAGCTGGGGCCAACGTCCTGACTTTC; CDR3aa: CASSRAGEAGANVLTF
j_gene: TRBJ2-1; abundance: -; v_gene: TRBV28; d_gene: -; len: 18; CDR3nt: TGTGCCAGCAGGCGGGAAGGGGGCGCGTCGAGCTCCTACAATGAGCAGTTCTTC; CDR3aa: CASRREGGASSSYNEQFF
j_gene: TRBJ1-2; abundance: -; v_gene: TRBV6-6; d_gene: TRBD1; len: 15; CDR3nt: TGTGCCAGCAGTTACAAAGGACAGGGGGCGCGTGGCTACACCTTC; CDR3aa: CASSYKGQGARGYTF
j_gene: TRBJ2-7; abundance: -; v_gene: TRBV7-3; d_gene: -; len: 14; CDR3nt: TGTGCCAGCAGCTTAATGGGGGGTTCCTACGAGCAGTACTTC; CDR3aa: CASSLMGGSYEQYF
j_gene: TRBJ2-7; abundance: -; v_gene: TRBV30; d_gene: -; len: 17; CDR3nt: TGTGCCTGGAGTGTAGGCTTTTCTTCGAGGAGGTCCTACGAGCAGTACTTC; CDR3aa: CAWSVGFSSRRSYEQYF
j_gene: TRBJ2-1; abundance: -; v_gene: TRBV30; d_gene: -; len: 10; CDR3nt: TGTGCCGGAAGACTGATTGAGCAGTTCTTC; CDR3aa: CAGRLIEQFF
j_gene: TRBJ1-5; abundance: -; v_gene: TRBV6-1; d_gene: TRBD1; len: 17; CDR3nt: TGTGCCAGCAGTGGGAACAGGGGGGATAAGGGCAATCAGCCCCAGCATTTT; CDR3aa: CASSGNRGDKGNQPQHF
j_gene: TRBJ2-2; abundance: -; v_gene: TRBV27; d_gene: TRBD2; len: 17; CDR3nt: TGTGCCAGCAGTTTAGCGGGGGGGCGAGTGAACACCGGGGAGCTGTTTTTT; CDR3aa: CASSLAGGRVNTGELFF
j_gene: TRBJ1-4; abundance: -; v_gene: TRBV6-1; d_gene: -; len: 14; CDR3nt: TGTGCCAGCAGACTAATTACTCCCCCCGAAAAACTGTTTTTT; CDR3aa: CASRLITPPEKLFF
j_gene: TRBJ2-2; abundance: -; v_gene: TRBV5-4; d_gene: -; len: 15; CDR3nt: TGTGCCAGCAGCTTGAGGTTAGCGGACACCGGGGAGCTGTTTTTT; CDR3aa: CASSLRLADTGELFF
j_gene: TRBJ1-2; abundance: -; v_gene: TRBV30; d_gene: -; len: 14; CDR3nt: TGTGCCTGGAGCCCGGACAGTACGGCCTATGGCTACACCTTC; CDR3aa: CAWSPDSTAYGYTF
j_gene: TRBJ1-5; abundance: medium-sized; v_gene: TRBV28; d_gene: -; len: 14; CDR3nt: TGTGCCAGCAGTTTAAGGTCAGGGTGGCAGCCCCAGCATTTT; CDR3aa: CASSLRSGWQPQHF
j_gene: TRBJ2-5; abundance: -; v_gene: TRBV18; d_gene: TRBD2; len: 15; CDR3nt: TGTGCCAGCTCGGCTAGCGGGAGCTACCAAGAGACCCAGTACTTC; CDR3aa: CASSASGSYQETQYF
j_gene: TRBJ2-3; abundance: -; v_gene: TRBV5-1; d_gene: -; len: 15; CDR3nt: TGCGCCAGCAGCTTGGGCGGGGCCCAAGGCGATACGCAGTATTTT; CDR3aa: CASSLGGAQGDTQYF
j_gene: TRBJ2-4; abundance: -; v_gene: TRBV7-2; d_gene: TRBD2; len: 17; CDR3nt: TGTGCCAGCAGCCCACAGACTAGCGGGGGAACCAAAAACATTCAGTACTTC; CDR3aa: CASSPQTSGGTKNIQYF
j_gene: TRBJ1-4; abundance: -; v_gene: TRBV5-4; d_gene: -; len: 17; CDR3nt: TGTGCCAGCAGCTTGACAGGGCTAGGGGGACCTAATGAAAAACTGTTTTTT; CDR3aa: CASSLTGLGGPNEKLFF
j_gene: TRBJ2-3; abundance: -; v_gene: TRBV7-9; d_gene: TRBD2; len: 16; CDR3nt: TGTGCCAGCACCCCAGCTAGCGGCGATAGCACAGATACGCAGTATTTT; CDR3aa: CASTPASGDSTDTQYF
j_gene: TRBJ2-7; abundance: -; v_gene: TRBV11-2; d_gene: TRBD2; len: 14; CDR3nt: TGTGCCAGCAGCTTAGAACTAGCGGCCTACGAGCAGTACTTC; CDR3aa: CASSLELAAYEQYF
j_gene: TRBJ2-7; abundance: -; v_gene: TRBV2; d_gene: TRBD1; len: 15; CDR3nt: TGTGCCAGCAGAGCCGGACAGGGGGGCGCCTACGAGCAGTACTTC; CDR3aa: CASRAGQGGAYEQYF
j_gene: TRBJ2-6; abundance: once; v_gene: TRBV11-3; d_gene: -; len: 16; CDR3nt: TGTGCCAGCAGCCAAGGCGGATTCTCTGGGGCCAACGTCCTGACTTTC; CDR3aa: CASSQGGFSGANVLTF
j_gene: TRBJ1-3; abundance: few; v_gene: TRBV14; d_gene: TRBD1; len: 19; CDR3nt: TGTGCCAGCAGCCACTACATTACCGGGACAGGGTTCTCTGGAAACACCATATATTTT; CDR3aa: CASSHYITGTGFSGNTIYF
j_gene: TRBJ2-1; abundance: -; v_gene: TRBV7-3; d_gene: TRBD2; len: 17; CDR3nt: TGTGCCAGCAGCTTAACGGGAATTGTAGCGGGATATAATGAGCAGTTCTTC; CDR3aa: CASSLTGIVAGYNEQFF
j_gene: TRBJ2-2; abundance: -; v_gene: TRBV9; d_gene: TRBD2; len: 15; CDR3nt: TGTGCCAGCAGCGTGGGGCAGGGAGGGACCGGGGAGCTGTTTTTT; CDR3aa: CASSVGQGGTGELFF
j_gene: TRBJ2-1; abundance: once; v_gene: TRBV10-3; d_gene: TRBD2; len: 12; CDR3nt: TGTGCCATTTCTAGCGGGTACAATGAGCAGTTCTTC; CDR3aa: CAISSGYNEQFF
j_gene: TRBJ2-2; abundance: -; v_gene: TRBV19; d_gene: -; len: 12; CDR3nt: TGTGCCAGTAGTCAGAACACCGGGGAGCTGTTTTTT; CDR3aa: CASSQNTGELFF